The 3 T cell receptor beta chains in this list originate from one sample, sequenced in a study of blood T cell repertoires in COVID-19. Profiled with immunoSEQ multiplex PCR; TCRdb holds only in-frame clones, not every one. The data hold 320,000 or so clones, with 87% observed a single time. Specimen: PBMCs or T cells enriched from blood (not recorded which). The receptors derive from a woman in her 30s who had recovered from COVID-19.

The CDR3 sequence: CATSRDTPRFPYLPGGSTDTQYF. The DNA for the CDR3 is TGTGCCACCAGCAGAGATACCCCCCGATTCCCCTACCTCCCGGGGGGGAGCACAGATACGCAGTATTTT. The chain links TRBV15 to TRBJ2-3; 8 bases agree with TRBD2. The CDR3 sequence is 23 residues long. Germline CDR1 reads LNHNV; CDR2 reads YYDKDF (reference sequence). Losses at the gene ends were 0 bases for V and 0 bases for J; bases not matched to a gene: 23.

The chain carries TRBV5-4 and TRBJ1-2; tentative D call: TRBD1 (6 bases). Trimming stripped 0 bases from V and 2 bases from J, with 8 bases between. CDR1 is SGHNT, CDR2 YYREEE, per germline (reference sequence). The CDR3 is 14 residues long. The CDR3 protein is CASSLEGGNYGYTF. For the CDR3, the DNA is TGTGCCAGCAGCTTGGAGGGGGGGAACTATGGCTACACCTTC.

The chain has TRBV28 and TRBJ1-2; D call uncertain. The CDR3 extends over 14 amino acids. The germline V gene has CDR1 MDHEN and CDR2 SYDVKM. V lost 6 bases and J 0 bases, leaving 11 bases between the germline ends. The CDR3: CASRRPPPNYGYTF. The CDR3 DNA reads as TGTGCCAGCAGGCGCCCCCCCCCTAACTATGGCTACACCTTC.